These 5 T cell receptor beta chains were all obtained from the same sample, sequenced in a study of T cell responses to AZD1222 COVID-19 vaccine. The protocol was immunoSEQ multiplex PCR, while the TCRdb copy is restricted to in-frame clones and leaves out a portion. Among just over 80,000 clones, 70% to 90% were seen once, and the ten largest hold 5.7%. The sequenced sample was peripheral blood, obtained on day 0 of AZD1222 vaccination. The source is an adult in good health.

The CDR3 nucleotides are TGCAGCGTTGTCTTTCCCACCGGCCCTTATGGCTACACCTTC. Encoded protein: CSVVFPTGPYGYTF. This sequence joins TRBV29-1 and TRBJ1-2; D is unclear. The CDR3 has 14 residues. Per the germline V gene, CDR1 is SQVTM and CDR2 is ANQGSEA. V shed 4 bases and J shed 5 bases, with 17 bases lying between them.

Here the CDR3 reads CASSLEGGTEAFF. In DNA, the CDR3 is TGTGCCAGCAGTTTGGAGGGGGGCACTGAAGCTTTCTTT. This chain joins TRBV12-3 or TRBV12-4 and TRBJ1-1, with D tentatively TRBD1 (6 bases). Trimming stripped 3 bases from V and 4 bases from J, with 9 bases between. CDR3 length: 13 residues.

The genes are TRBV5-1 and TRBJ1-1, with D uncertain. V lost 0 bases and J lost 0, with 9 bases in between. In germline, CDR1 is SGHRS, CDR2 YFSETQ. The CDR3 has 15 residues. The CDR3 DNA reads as TGCGCCAGCAGCTTGGTTGGCAACCTGAACACTGAAGCTTTCTTT. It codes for CASSLVGNLNTEAFF.

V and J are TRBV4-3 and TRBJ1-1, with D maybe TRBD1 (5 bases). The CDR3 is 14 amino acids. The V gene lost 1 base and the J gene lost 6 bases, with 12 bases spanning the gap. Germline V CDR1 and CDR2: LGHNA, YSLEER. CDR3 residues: CASSQGEGMAEAFF. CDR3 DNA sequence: TGCGCCAGCAGCCAAGGGGAGGGGATGGCTGAAGCTTTCTTT.

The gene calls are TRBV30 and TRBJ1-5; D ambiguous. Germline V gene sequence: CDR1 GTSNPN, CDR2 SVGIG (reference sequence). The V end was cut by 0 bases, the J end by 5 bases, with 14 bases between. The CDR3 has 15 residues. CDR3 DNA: TGTGCCTGGAGTGTATTATTAGGCAGATATCAGCCCCAGCATTTT. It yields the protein CAWSVLLGRYQPQHF.